This T cell receptor beta chain stems from a study of PD-L1 blockade in urothelial cancer. The V and J ends lost 1 base and 3 bases respectively, with 10 bases between them. The CDR3 is 14 residues long. Germline V CDR1 and CDR2: SGHRS, YFSETQ. The repertoire was sequenced with immunoSEQ multiplex PCR; TCRdb's copy has only in-frame clones and lacks some. Of about 81,000 clones in the sample, around nine tenths are singletons; the top ten hold approximately 10%. This rearrangement joins TRBV5-1 to TRBJ2-5; D is perhaps TRBD1 (6 bases). This sequence originates from a man aged 60 to 75 with urothelial cancer. The input for sequencing was PBMCs, taken around atezolizumab (anti-PD-L1) treatment. CDR3 in amino acids: CASSLSGAEETQYF. The CDR3, as DNA: TGCGCCAGCAGCTTGTCAGGGGCGGAAGAGACCCAGTACTTC.